This TCR beta chain was recorded in a study of shared clonotypes between healthy human individuals. For the study at large: The plates for each donor numbered three CD4 naive, three CD4 memory, two CD8 naive and one CD8 memory. Study-wide results and caveats: The study's rarefaction showed incomplete sorted-subset sequencing despite large depth. Naive CD4 clonotypes overlapped across a handful of donors at around 4.7%.

About this clone itself: Its antigen is unknown.

Donors, without exception, were Caucasian adults residing in Nashville, Tennessee. Generated by immunoSEQ multiplex PCR, the TCRdb table keeps only in-frame clones and is missing some. The sample holds about a million clones, roughly 80% seen once. The material sequenced was memory CD4+ T cells from PBMCs. Subset noted: CD45RA-negative fraction. This sequence originates from a man aged 18 to 35 in good health. Some clones in this sample may be carry-over from other donors' samples.

Here the CDR3 reads CASSIEASGRAVEQFF. CDR3 nucleotide sequence: TGTGCCAGTAGTATAGAGGCCAGCGGGAGGGCCGTTGAGCAGTTCTTC. The V call is TRBV19, the J call TRBJ2-1; TRBD2 matches at 10 bases. This CDR3 is built from 16 residues. The germline gives CDR1 LNHDA, CDR2 SQIVND (reference sequence). Trimming took 0 bases from V and 9 from J; bases not matched to a gene: 8.